The clone carrying this T cell receptor (beta chain) was counted many times. This sample is part of a study of beta chain features in type 1 diabetes. V trimming: 6 bases; J trimming: 0 bases; junction bases outside the gene matches: 4. This CDR3 contains 15 residues. Germline V gene sequence: CDR1 SGHTA, CDR2 FQGTGA. Expressed TCRB transcripts were sequenced because the isolated RNA had all been reverse transcribed beforehand. Measured with immunoSEQ multiplex PCR; TCRdb has only the in-frame clones, and not every one. The sample shows 150,000 to 200,000 clones, roughly an eighth of them seen only once.

Sequencing was carried out using central memory CD4+ T cells from blood. The chain is built from TRBV7-3 and TRBJ2-3; 9 nucleotides agree with TRBD2. The receptor comes from a woman aged 18-35 years in good health. CDR3 DNA: TGTGCCAGCAGAGTAGCGGGGGCTAGCACAGATACGCAGTATTTT. It specifies CASRVAGASTDTQYF.